One sample yielded the 18 T cell receptor beta chains listed below, sequenced in a study of blood T cell repertoires in COVID-19. TCRdb keeps only in-frame clones here, not all; method: immunoSEQ multiplex PCR. The sample includes around 250,000 clones, around 90% of them seen just once. Sequencing was performed on PBMCs or T cells enriched from blood (not recorded which). These receptors were taken from a human donor in a cohort exposed to, infected with or recovered from COVID-19 (not recorded which). The donor label of this sample is uncertain.

The chain combines TRBV9 with TRBJ1-5; 11 bases match TRBD1. Germline V CDR1 and CDR2: SGDLS, YYNGEE. The CDR3 has 15 residues. V trimming: 3 bases; J trimming: 2 bases; junction bases outside the gene matches: 1. The CDR3 loop is CASSAGQGGNQPQHF. The CDR3 DNA sequence: TGTGCCAGCAGCGCGGGACAGGGGGGCAATCAGCCCCAGCATTTT.

The table lists this clone with a count of one. This chain connects TRBV11-3 to TRBJ2-1; 11 nucleotides line up with TRBD2. The V gene's germline CDR1 is SGHNT and CDR2 YENEEA. V trimming: 3 bases; J trimming: 6 bases; junction bases outside the gene matches: 7. The CDR3 runs to 16 residues. CDR3 sequence reads: CASSFSSGGAINEQFF. CDR3 bases: TGTGCCAGCAGCTTTAGTAGCGGGGGGGCTATCAATGAGCAGTTCTTC.

Here the CDR3 DNA reads TGTGCCAGCAGTGAGTGGGACAGGGGGCATCGCAATGAGCAGTTCTTC. It translates to CASSEWDRGHRNEQFF. The V and J genes are TRBV2 and TRBJ2-1; 12 nucleotides line up with TRBD1. Per the germline V gene, CDR1 is SNHLY and CDR2 is FYNNEI. Losses at the gene ends were 3 bases for V and 6 bases for J; bases not matched to a gene: 6. The CDR3 loop spans 16 amino acids. The full variable domain, its missing parts supplied by reference TRBV2 and TRBJ2-1, is EPEVTQTPSHQVTQMGQEVILRCVPISNHLYFYWYRQILGQKVEFLVSFYNNEISEKSEIFDDQFSVERPDGSNFTLKIRSTKLEDSAMYFCASSEWDRGHRNEQFFGPGTRLTVL.

This chain connects TRBV6-4 to TRBJ1-2; D call uncertain. The CDR3 is 11 amino acids. Germline V gene sequence: CDR1 MRHNA, CDR2 SNTAGT. Written as DNA, the CDR3 is TGTGCTCCGACGCCGGGGTATGGCTACACCTTC. Translated: CAPTPGYGYTF.

The rearrangement joins TRBV6-5 to TRBJ2-1; 10 nucleotides align to TRBD1. With 4 bases clipped from V and 8 bases from J, the junction kept 8 bases outside the gene matches. Germline loops: CDR1 MNHEY, CDR2 SVGAGI. The CDR3 contains 15 residues. CDR3 DNA: TGTGCCAGCAGTTTGGATCGGGACAGGGGACATGAGCAGTTCTTC. Protein product: CASSLDRDRGHEQFF.

CDR3 bases: TGTGCCTCCACAGGGCGGGGGCACAACCAAGAGACCCAGTACTTC. Amino acid sequence: CASTGRGHNQETQYF. The V gene is TRBV30, the J gene TRBJ2-5; possible D gene TRBD2, 7 bases. The CDR3 runs 15 residues. Germline assignment: CDR1 GTSNPN and CDR2 SVGIG (reference sequence). V was trimmed by 7 bases and J by 0 bases, leaving 18 bases between them. The variable domain in full, with the rest retrieved from reference TRBV30 and TRBJ2-5, is SQTIHQWPATLVQPVGSPLSLECTVEGTSNPNLYWYRQAAGRGLQLLFYSVGIGQISSEVPQNLSASRPQDRQFILSSKKLLLSDSGFYLCASTGRGHNQETQYFGPGTRLLVL.

V gene TRBV6-5 combines with J gene TRBJ2-1; TRBD2 might be the D (6 bases). This CDR3 has 13 amino acids. The germline V gene has CDR1 MNHEY and CDR2 SVGAGI. Trimming cost V 6 bases and J 5 bases, with 11 bases left between them. CDR3 loop: CASSRTNDNEQFF. As DNA, the CDR3 is TGTGCCAGCAGCCGGACTAACGACAATGAGCAGTTCTTC.

This chain joins TRBV6-5 and TRBJ2-3, with 7 bases matching TRBD1. The junction had 11 bases not matched to a gene; V was cut back by 0 bases and J by 8 bases. This CDR3 is 16 amino acids long. CDR1 is MNHEY and CDR2 is SVGAGI in the germline V gene. The CDR3 reads CASSYSKSLPGGTQYF. The CDR3 coding sequence is TGTGCCAGCAGTTACTCAAAGTCCCTACCAGGGGGTACGCAGTATTTT.

Here the CDR3 DNA reads TGTGCCACCAGCAGAGATGCGGGGGCCTCCCTGGAAGCTTTCTTT. Its translation: CATSRDAGASLEAFF. The rearrangement links TRBV15 to TRBJ1-1; D is possibly TRBD1 (6 bases). The germline gives CDR1 LNHNV, CDR2 YYDKDF (reference sequence). Deletions cut 0 bases from V and 8 bases from J, with 16 bases between. CDR3 length: 15 residues.

V and J are TRBV6-2 or TRBV6-3 and TRBJ1-2, with 7 bases lining up with TRBD1. Germline V gene lookup returns CDR1 MNHEY and CDR2 SVGEGT. The V and J ends lost 5 bases and 5 bases, in that order; junction bases with no gene match: 5. CDR3 length: 13 amino acids. This CDR3 reads CASSAPGQYGYTF. DNA of the CDR3: TGTGCCAGCAGTGCCCCGGGACAGTATGGCTACACCTTC.

The rearrangement links TRBV5-1 to TRBJ2-2, with 8 bases identical to TRBD2. The CDR3 spans 17 residues. The J segment lost 0 bases and the V segment lost 5 bases, leaving 9 bases of the junction unmatched. Germline-derived CDR1 and CDR2 are SGHRS and YFSETQ. CDR3 nucleotide sequence: TGCGCCAGCAGTTTCACCCCGGGGGGGGCGAACACCGGGGAGCTGTTTTTT. This sequence encodes CASSFTPGGANTGELFF.

The chain uses TRBV7-3 and TRBJ2-6; 11 bases map to TRBD1. The length of the CDR3 is 17 residues. After removal of 5 bases from V and 4 bases from J, the junction contained 7 bases not matched to a gene. Germline V gene data show CDR1 as SGHTA and CDR2 as FQGTGA. This CDR3 reads CASSPRDRGDGANVLTF. CDR3 sequence (DNA): TGTGCCAGCAGCCCCCGGGACAGGGGGGACGGGGCCAACGTCCTGACTTTC.

This clone has only a few counts. This chain connects TRBV5-5 to TRBJ1-5, with 8 nucleotides matching TRBD1. The germline V gene encodes CDR1 SGHKS and CDR2 YYEKEE (reference sequence). The CDR3 sequence is 16 residues long. V shed 4 bases and J 7 bases; nucleotides not matched to a gene: 13. CDR3 DNA sequence: TGTGCCAGCAGCATAATGACAGGGGAATTTAGCCAGCCCCAGCATTTT. Its protein is CASSIMTGEFSQPQHF.

The chain recombines TRBV7-9 with TRBJ2-2, with 9 bases that match TRBD1. This CDR3 contains 16 residues. CDR1 and CDR2 from the germline V gene are SEHNR and FQNEAQ (reference sequence). The CDR3: CGAQGQGKSLTGELFF. CDR3 DNA: TGTGGGGCCCAGGGACAGGGTAAATCTCTGACCGGGGAGCTGTTTTTT. Using reference TRBV7-9 and TRBJ2-2 for the parts outside the CDR3, the full variable domain is DTGVSQNPRHKITKRGQNVTFRCDPISEHNRLYWYRQTLGQGPEFLTYFQNEAQLEKSRLLSDRFSAERPKGSFSTLEIQRTEQGDSAMYLCGAQGQGKSLTGELFFGEGSRLTVL.

This clone occurred a few times. The J gene is TRBJ1-1, the V gene TRBV4-2; maybe TRBD1 (5 bases). The CDR3 runs to 13 residues. Trimming cost V 8 bases and J 3 bases, with 13 bases left between them. In germline, CDR1 is LGHNA, CDR2 YNFKEQ. The CDR3, as DNA: TGTGCCAGCCGGGGCCGCGGGGACACTGAAGCTTTCTTT. It yields the protein CASRGRGDTEAFF.

CDR3: CASSLRRAGGYTF. Written as DNA, the CDR3 is TGTGCCAGCAGCTTGAGGAGGGCGGGAGGCTACACCTTC. V and J are TRBV5-6 and TRBJ1-2; D is ambiguous. Trimming removed 1 base from V and 8 bases from J, with 12 bases in between. Germline CDR1 SGHDT, CDR2 YYEEEE. The CDR3 has 13 residues.

The J gene is TRBJ2-2, the V gene TRBV30; 7 bases line up with TRBD2. The CDR3 is 16 amino acids. V was clipped by 2 bases and J by 0 bases; unmatched bases: 6. Germline CDR1 reads GTSNPN; CDR2 reads SVGIG (reference sequence). The CDR3 DNA is TGTGCCTGGAGTCCCTGGCTAGCGGCGAACACCGGGGAGCTGTTTTTT. Translation gives CAWSPWLAANTGELFF.

V usage is TRBV6-5 and J usage is TRBJ1-6, with D hard to call. CDR1 and CDR2 from the germline V gene are MNHEY and SVGAGI. Between the trimmed V and J ends, which lost 7 bases and 9 bases, there was a span of 19 bases. The CDR3 runs to 15 residues. CDR3 sequence reads: CASTLAGAGSSPLHF. The DNA for the CDR3 is TGTGCCAGCACCCTAGCAGGCGCAGGTAGTTCACCCCTCCACTTT.